This T cell receptor beta chain was identified during a study of T cell responses to AZD1222 COVID-19 vaccine. Study-wide results and caveats: White British ancestry dominated among donors, who included more females, and clonal diversity was possibly underestimated. A reported finding is that nearly half of spike-specific TCRs target unmutated variant regions. Spike-specific TCR repertoires showed rising breadth and depth after two AZD1222 doses.

Sequenced by immunoSEQ multiplex PCR; TCRdb stores in-frame clones only, minus some. The sample shows about 140,000 clones, over 75% of them seen only once. This CDR3 contains 14 residues. J gave up 0 bases and V 6 bases, and 4 bases lay outside the gene matches. Germline-derived CDR1 and CDR2 are LNHDA and SQIVND (reference sequence). As regards this clone: Its cognate antigen is unknown.

The clonotype was recovered from an adult in good health. Material: peripheral blood, obtained on day 0 of AZD1222 vaccination. The rearrangement links TRBV19 to TRBJ1-1; 7 bases line up with TRBD1. This CDR3 is CASRTGRLNTEAFF. Written as DNA, the CDR3 is TGTGCCAGTAGGACAGGGAGATTGAACACTGAAGCTTTCTTT.